This TCR beta chain was captured by sequencing in a study of cytomegalovirus exposure and HLA in healthy donors. Trimming took off 5 bases at V and 7 bases at J, with 15 bases between the two ends. CDR1 is MNHEY and CDR2 is SMNVEV in the germline V gene (reference sequence). The CDR3 covers 14 residues. Amplification used 60 Vbeta primers and 13 Jbeta primers. Sequencing was performed with immunoSEQ multiplex PCR; in TCRdb, only in-frame clones are kept and a portion is missing. The sample holds 150,000 to 200,000 clones, around 75% seen once. The chain uses TRBV27 and TRBJ1-5; D gene unclear. The TCR comes from a woman in her forties or fifties in good health and CMV-seronegative. The sample consisted of PBMCs. This CDR3 reads CASSPGSRVQPQHF. The DNA for the CDR3 is TGTGCCAGCAGTCCGGGGTCACGCGTCCAGCCCCAGCATTTT.